This T cell receptor (beta chain) is from a study of T-cell reconstitution after alpha-beta-depleted transplantation in children. Findings and limits, study-wide: Alpha-beta T cells about two months after transplant reportedly derived from several hundred expanded graft clones. Some patients' high day-60 TCRbeta diversity was traced to surviving recipient T cells and thymic progenitors.

This clonotype was detected many times. The target antigen is unknown. The length of the CDR3 is 20 residues. The trim removed 6 bases at V and 0 bases at J, leaving 16 bases unmatched. Unique molecular identifiers were used to barcode this TCRbeta library. From the PCR reads, TCRdb called clonotypes with MiXCR, one entry per CDR3 protein. The sample holds 400,000 to 550,000 distinct CDR3 sequences; roughly 10% are singletons and the top ten take 2% to 2.5%. This chain links TRBV12-3 or TRBV12-4 with TRBJ2-5; the match to TRBD2 covers 13 bases. The sequence was collected from a child aged 2-15 years with inherited bone marrow failure, due to receive a stem cell transplant. The specimen was PBMCs, collected before TCRalphabeta/CD19-depleted stem cell transplant. CDR3 nucleotides: TGTGCCAGCAGGGGGACTAGCGGGAAATCTGTTCGTGTATACCAAGAGACCCAGTACTTC. Amino acids: CASRGTSGKSVRVYQETQYF.